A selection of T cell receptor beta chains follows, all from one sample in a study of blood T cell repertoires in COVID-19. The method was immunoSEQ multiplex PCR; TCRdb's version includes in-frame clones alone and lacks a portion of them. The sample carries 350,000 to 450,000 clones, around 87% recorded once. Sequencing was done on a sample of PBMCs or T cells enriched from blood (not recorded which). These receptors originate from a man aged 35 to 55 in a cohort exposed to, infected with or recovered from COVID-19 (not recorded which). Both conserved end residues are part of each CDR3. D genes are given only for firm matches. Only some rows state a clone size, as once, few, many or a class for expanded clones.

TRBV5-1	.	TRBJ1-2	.	CASSLGGLGYGYTF	TGCGCCAGCAGCTTGGGGGGCCTTGGCTATGGCTACACCTTC
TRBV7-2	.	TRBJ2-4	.	CASSLTSSRDIQYF	TGTGCCAGCAGCTTAACCTCATCCCGGGACATTCAGTACTTC
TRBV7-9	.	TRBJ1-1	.	CASLGALGYTEAFF	TGTGCCAGCTTAGGGGCGCTGGGTTACACTGAAGCTTTCTTT
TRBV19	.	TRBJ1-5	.	CASSIWGVGQPQHF	TGTGCCAGTAGTATCTGGGGGGTGGGTCAGCCCCAGCATTTT
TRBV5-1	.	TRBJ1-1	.	CASSSLGDTEAFF	TGCGCCAGCTCCTCCTTGGGCGATACTGAAGCTTTCTTT
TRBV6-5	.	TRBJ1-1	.	CASRPTGNTEAFF	TGTGCCAGCAGACCGACAGGGAACACTGAAGCTTTCTTT
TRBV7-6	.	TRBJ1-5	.	CASSLAADQPQHF	TGTGCCAGCAGCTTAGCGGCAGATCAGCCCCAGCATTTT
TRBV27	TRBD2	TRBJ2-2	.	CASSLSLAGTGELFF	TGTGCCAGCAGTTTATCGCTAGCGGGCACCGGGGAGCTGTTTTTT
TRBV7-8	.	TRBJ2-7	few	CASRVTGSYEQYF	TGTGCCAGCAGAGTAACAGGATCGTACGAGCAGTACTTC
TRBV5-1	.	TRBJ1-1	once	CASSLGGINTEAFF	TGCGCCAGCAGCTTGGGAGGGATTAACACTGAAGCTTTCTTT
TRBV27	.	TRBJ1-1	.	CASSALGGTEAFF	TGTGCCAGCAGTGCTTTAGGAGGGACTGAAGCTTTCTTT
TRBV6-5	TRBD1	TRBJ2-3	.	CASRTGTAVSDTQYF	TGTGCCAGCAGGACCGGGACAGCGGTTTCAGATACGCAGTATTTT
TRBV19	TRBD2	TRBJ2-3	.	CASSPGLAGPADTQYF	TGTGCCAGTAGTCCTGGACTAGCGGGGCCCGCAGATACGCAGTATTTT
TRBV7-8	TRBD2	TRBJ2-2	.	CASSLSTSGGELFF	TGTGCCAGCAGCTTATCGACTAGCGGCGGGGAGCTGTTTTTT
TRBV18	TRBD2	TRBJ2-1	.	CASSPGLAANNEQFF	TGTGCCAGCTCACCGGGACTAGCGGCGAACAATGAGCAGTTCTTC
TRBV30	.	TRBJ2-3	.	CAWNAGRVGTDTQYF	TGTGCCTGGAATGCTGGGCGGGTTGGCACAGATACGCAGTATTTT
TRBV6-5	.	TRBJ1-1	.	CASSYGQLLQNTEAFF	TGTGCCAGCAGTTATGGACAGCTTCTTCAGAACACTGAAGCTTTCTTT
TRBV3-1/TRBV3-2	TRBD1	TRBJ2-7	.	CASSQPAIGTGIYEQYF	TGTGCCAGCAGCCAACCGGCGATTGGGACAGGTATCTACGAGCAGTACTTC
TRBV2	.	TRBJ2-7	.	CASRRVQNYEQYF	TGTGCCAGCAGGCGGGTCCAAAACTACGAGCAGTACTTC
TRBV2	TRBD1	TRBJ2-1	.	CARGQVFNEQFF	TGTGCCAGAGGACAGGTTTTTAATGAGCAGTTCTTC
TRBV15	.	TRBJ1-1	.	CATSREPGRITEAFF	TGTGCCACCAGCAGAGAGCCAGGTCGTATCACTGAAGCTTTCTTT
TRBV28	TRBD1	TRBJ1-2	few	CASIPGTGMDYGYTF	TGTGCCAGCATCCCGGGGACAGGGATGGACTATGGCTACACCTTC